This TCR beta chain was recorded in a study of T cell responses to AZD1222 COVID-19 vaccine. Study-wide findings and caveats: Close to half of spike-specific TCRs reportedly recognize unmutated variant regions.

Germline CDR1 reads SGHKS; CDR2 reads YYEKEE (reference sequence). CDR3 length: 15 amino acids. V was pared by 4 bases and J by 8 bases, with 20 bases between. Remarks on this clone: What it binds is not known.

TCRdb's copy holds only in-frame clones and misses some; the assay was immunoSEQ multiplex PCR. The table shows over 85,000 clones, with around 82% occurring only once. The chain couples TRBV5-5 to TRBJ2-3; maybe TRBD2 (6 bases). Specimen: peripheral blood, collected on day 0 of AZD1222 vaccination. The clonotype originates from an adult in good health. The chain's CDR3 is CASSPQAGDGGTQYF. In nucleotides, the CDR3 is TGTGCCAGCAGCCCGCAGGCCGGAGACGGGGGTACGCAGTATTTT. The whole variable domain, remainder taken from reference TRBV5-5 and TRBJ2-3, is DAGVTQSPTHLIKTRGQQVTLRCSPISGHKSVSWYQQVLGQGPQFIFQYYEKEERGRGNFPDRFSARQFPNYSSELNVNALLLGDSALYLCASSPQAGDGGTQYFGPGTRLTVL.